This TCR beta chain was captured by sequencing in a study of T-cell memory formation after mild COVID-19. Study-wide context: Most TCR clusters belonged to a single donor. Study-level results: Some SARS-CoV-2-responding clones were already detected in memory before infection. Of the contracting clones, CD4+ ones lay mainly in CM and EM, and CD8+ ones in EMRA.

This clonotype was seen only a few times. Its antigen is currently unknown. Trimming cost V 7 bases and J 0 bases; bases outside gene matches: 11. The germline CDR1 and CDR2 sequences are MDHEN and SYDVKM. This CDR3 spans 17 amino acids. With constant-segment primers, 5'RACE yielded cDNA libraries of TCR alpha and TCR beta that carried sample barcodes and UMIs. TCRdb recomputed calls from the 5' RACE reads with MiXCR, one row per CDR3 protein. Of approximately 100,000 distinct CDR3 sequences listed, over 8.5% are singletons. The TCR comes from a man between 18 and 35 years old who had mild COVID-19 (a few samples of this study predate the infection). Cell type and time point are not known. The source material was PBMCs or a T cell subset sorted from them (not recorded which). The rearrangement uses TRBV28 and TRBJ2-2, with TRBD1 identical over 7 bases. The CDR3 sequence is CASTDPPGTANTGELFF. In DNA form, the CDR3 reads TGTGCCAGCACCGATCCCCCCGGGACAGCGAACACCGGGGAGCTGTTTTTT.